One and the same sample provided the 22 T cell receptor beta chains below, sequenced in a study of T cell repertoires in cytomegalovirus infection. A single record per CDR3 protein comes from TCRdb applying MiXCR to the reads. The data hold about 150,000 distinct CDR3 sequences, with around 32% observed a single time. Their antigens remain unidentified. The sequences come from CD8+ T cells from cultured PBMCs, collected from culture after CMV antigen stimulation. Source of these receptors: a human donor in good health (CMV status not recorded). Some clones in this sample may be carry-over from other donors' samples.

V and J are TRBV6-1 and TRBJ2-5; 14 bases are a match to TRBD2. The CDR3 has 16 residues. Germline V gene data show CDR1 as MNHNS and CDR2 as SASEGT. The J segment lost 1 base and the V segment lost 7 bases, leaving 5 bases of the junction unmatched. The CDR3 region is CASTTGTSGGQETQYF. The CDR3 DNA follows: TGTGCCAGCACCACCGGGACTAGCGGGGGCCAAGAGACCCAGTACTTC.

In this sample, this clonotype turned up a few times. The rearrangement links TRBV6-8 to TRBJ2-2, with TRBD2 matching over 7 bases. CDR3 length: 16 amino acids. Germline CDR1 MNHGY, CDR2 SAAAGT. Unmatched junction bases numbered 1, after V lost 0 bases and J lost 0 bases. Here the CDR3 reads CASSYSRGANTGELFF. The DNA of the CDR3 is TGTGCCAGCAGTTACTCTCGGGGGGCGAACACCGGGGAGCTGTTTTTT.

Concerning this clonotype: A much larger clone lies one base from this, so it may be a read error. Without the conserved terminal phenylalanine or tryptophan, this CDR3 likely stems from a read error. This CDR3 reads CSAPQPSSYNEQFL. Here the CDR3 DNA reads TGCAGTGCCCCGCAACCGAGCTCCTACAATGAGCAGTTCTTA. The chain links TRBV20-1 to TRBJ2-1; D is unclear. CDR3 size: 14 residues. V shed 6 bases and J shed 0 bases, with 12 bases lying between them. Germline V gives CDR1 DFQATT, CDR2 SNEGSKA (reference sequence).

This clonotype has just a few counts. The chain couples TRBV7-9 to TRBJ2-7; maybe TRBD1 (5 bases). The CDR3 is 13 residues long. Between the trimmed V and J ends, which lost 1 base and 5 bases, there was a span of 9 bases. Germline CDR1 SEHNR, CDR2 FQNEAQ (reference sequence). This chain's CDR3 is CASSLVTGNEQYF. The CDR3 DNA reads TGTGCCAGCAGCTTAGTAACAGGAAACGAGCAGTACTTC. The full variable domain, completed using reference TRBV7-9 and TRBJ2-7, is DTGVSQNPRHKITKRGQNVTFRCDPISEHNRLYWYRQTLGQGPEFLTYFQNEAQLEKSRLLSDRFSAERPKGSFSTLEIQRTEQGDSAMYLCASSLVTGNEQYFGPGTRLTVT.

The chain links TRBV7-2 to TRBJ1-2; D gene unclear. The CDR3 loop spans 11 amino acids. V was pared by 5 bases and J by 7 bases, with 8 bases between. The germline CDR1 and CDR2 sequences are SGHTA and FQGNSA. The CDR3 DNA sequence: TGTGCCAGCAGCCCCCCGGGTGGCTACACCTTC. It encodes CASSPPGGYTF.

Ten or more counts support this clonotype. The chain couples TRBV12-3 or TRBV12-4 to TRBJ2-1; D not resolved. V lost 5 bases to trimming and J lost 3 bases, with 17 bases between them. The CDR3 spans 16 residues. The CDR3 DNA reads TGTGCCAGCAGTCGGTATAGAGAGTCCCTCTACAATGAGCAGTTCTTC. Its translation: CASSRYRESLYNEQFF.

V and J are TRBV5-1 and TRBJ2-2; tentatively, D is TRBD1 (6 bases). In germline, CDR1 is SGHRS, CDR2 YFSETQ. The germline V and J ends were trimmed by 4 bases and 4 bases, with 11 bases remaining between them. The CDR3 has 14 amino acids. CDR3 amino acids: CASSKDSSTGELFF. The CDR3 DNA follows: TGCGCCAGCAGCAAGGACAGTAGCACCGGGGAGCTGTTTTTT.

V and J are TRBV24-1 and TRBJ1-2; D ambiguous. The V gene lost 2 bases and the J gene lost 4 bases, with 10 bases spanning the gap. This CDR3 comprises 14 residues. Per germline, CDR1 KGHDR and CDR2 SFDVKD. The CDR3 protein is CATSDSGFSYGYTF. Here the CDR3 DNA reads TGTGCCACCAGTGATTCGGGATTTTCCTATGGCTACACCTTC.

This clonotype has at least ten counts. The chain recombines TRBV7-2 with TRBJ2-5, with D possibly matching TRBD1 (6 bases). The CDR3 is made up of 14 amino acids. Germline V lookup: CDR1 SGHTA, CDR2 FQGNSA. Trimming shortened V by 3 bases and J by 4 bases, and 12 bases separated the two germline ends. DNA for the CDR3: TGTGCCAGCAGCTTGACGAGGGGGAGAGAGACCCAGTACTTC. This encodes CASSLTRGRETQYF.

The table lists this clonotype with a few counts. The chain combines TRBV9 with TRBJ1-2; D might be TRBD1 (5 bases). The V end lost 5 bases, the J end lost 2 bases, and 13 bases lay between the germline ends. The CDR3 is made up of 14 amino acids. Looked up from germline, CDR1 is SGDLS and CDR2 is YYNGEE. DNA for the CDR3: TGTGCCAGCAGAGGGGACCGAGAGAACTATGGCTACACCTTC. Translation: CASRGDRENYGYTF.

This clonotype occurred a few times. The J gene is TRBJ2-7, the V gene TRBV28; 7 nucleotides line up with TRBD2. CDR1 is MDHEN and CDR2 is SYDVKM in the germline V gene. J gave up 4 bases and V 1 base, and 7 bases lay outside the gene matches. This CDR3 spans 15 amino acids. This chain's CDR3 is CASSLLGGSLYEQYF. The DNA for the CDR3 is TGTGCCAGCAGTTTATTGGGCGGGAGTTTATACGAGCAGTACTTC.

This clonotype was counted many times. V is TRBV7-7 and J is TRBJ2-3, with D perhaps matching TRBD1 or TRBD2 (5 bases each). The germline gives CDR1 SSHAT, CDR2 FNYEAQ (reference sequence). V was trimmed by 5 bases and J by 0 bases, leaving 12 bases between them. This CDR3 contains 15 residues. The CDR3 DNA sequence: TGTGCCAGCAGCCCCGGGACGGACAGCACAGATACGCAGTATTTT. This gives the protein CASSPGTDSTDTQYF.

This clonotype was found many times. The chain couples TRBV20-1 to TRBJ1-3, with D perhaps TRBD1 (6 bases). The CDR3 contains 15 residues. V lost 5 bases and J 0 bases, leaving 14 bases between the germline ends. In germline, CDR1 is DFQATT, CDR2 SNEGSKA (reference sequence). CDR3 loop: CSAYQTGSSGNTIYF. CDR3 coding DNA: TGCAGTGCTTACCAGACAGGATCCTCTGGAAACACCATATATTTT.

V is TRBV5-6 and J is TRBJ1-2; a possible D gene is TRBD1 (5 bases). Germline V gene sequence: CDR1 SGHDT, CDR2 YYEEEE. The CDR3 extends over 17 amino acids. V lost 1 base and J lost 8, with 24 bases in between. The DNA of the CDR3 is TGTGCCAGCAGCTTGAATGTACCGGGGACGTATTTCGAGGGCTACACCTTC. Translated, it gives CASSLNVPGTYFEGYTF.

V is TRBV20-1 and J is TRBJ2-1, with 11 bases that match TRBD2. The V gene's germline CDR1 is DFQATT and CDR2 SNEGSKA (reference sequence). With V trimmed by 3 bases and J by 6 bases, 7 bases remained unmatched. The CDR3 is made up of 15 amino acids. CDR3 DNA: TGCAGTGCTAGGCCTAGCGGGGGGCTACTCAATGAGCAGTTCTTC. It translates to CSARPSGGLLNEQFF.

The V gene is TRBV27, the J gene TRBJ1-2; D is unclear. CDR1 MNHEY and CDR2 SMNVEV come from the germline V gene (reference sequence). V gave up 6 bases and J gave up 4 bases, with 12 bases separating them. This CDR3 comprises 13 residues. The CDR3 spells CASSPLSPYGYTF. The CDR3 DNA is TGTGCCAGCAGCCCCCTTTCCCCCTATGGCTACACCTTC.

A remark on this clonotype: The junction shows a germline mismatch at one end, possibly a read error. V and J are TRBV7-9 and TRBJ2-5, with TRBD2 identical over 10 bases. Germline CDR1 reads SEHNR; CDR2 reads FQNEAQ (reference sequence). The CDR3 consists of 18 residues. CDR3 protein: CASRPGSALAGVEDTLYF. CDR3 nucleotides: TGTGCCAGCAGACCCGGTAGTGCGCTAGCGGGGGTCGAGGATACCCTGTACTTC.

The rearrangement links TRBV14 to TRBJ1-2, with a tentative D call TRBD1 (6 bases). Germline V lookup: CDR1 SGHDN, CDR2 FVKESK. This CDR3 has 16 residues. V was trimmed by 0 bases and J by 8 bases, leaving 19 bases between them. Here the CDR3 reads CASSQDGETGSRGYTF. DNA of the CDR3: TGTGCCAGCAGCCAAGATGGGGAGACAGGTTCAAGGGGCTACACCTTC. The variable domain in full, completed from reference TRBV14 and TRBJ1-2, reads EAGVTQFPSHSVIEKGQTVTLRCDPISGHDNLYWYRRVMGKEIKFLLHFVKESKQDESGMPNNRFLAERTGGTYSTLKVQPAELEDSGVYFCASSQDGETGSRGYTFGSGTRLTVV.

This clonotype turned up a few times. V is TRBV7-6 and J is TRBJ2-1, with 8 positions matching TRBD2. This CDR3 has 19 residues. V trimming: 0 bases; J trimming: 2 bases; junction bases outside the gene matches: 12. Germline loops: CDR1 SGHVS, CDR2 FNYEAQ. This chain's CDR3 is CASSLARRGGPRAYNEQFF. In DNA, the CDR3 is TGTGCCAGCAGCTTAGCGCGCCGGGGGGGCCCCAGGGCCTACAATGAGCAGTTCTTC. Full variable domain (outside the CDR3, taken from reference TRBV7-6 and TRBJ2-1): GAGVSQSPRYKVTKRGQDVALRCDPISGHVSLYWYRQALGQGPEFLTYFNYEAQQDKSGLPNDRFSAERPEGSISTLTIQRTEQRDSAMYRCASSLARRGGPRAYNEQFFGPGTRLTVL.

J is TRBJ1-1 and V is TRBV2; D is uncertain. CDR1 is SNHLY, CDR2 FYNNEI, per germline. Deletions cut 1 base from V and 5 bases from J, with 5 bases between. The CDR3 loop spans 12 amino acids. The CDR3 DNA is TGTGCCAGCAGTGAAGGGGAGACTGAAGCTTTCTTT. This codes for CASSEGETEAFF.

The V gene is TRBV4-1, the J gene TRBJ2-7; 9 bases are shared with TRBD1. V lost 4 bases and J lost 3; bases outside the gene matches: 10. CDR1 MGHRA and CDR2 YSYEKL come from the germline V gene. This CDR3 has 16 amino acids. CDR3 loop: CASSPPGQGFDYEQYF. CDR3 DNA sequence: TGCGCCAGCAGCCCTCCGGGACAGGGATTCGACTACGAGCAGTACTTC.

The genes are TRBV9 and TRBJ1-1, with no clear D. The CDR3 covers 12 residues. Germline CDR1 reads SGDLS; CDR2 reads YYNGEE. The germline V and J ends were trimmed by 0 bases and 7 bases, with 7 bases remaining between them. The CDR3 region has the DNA TGTGCCAGCAGCGTAGCCCTGGGTGAAGCTTTCTTT. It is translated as CASSVALGEAFF.